This T cell receptor beta chain emerged from a study of coeliac disease (dated by TCRdb to between 2021 and 2022). Study-wide context: Each coeliac patient was placed into one of three groups: newly diagnosed active disease, refractory coeliac disease type I, or disease controlled by a gluten-free diet. Refractory coeliac disease type I was defined as no response to a gluten-free diet for over 12 months, with immunophenotypically normal intraepithelial cells. Because high-resolution HLA typing was not available, biased TRBV7-2 usage was queried as a proof of principle. The study applied next-generation sequencing of rearranged TRB and TRG CDR3 regions to small intestinal lymphocyte fractions from coeliac and non-coeliac patients. The aim was to characterise TR repertoires of small intestinal T cells in active, refractory type I and gluten-free-diet-treated coeliac disease. A total of approximately 30 patients were included in the full study, of whom roughly 22 had serologically confirmed coeliac disease and 8 were controls with non-small intestinal disorders. TRB sequencing worked for samples from roughly 29 subjects, and these included 20 to 25 paired bulk unsorted intraepithelial and lamina propria cell samples.

Libraries were constructed by the immunoSEQ multiplex PCR assay. The TR loci underwent multiplexed PCR amplification, with J gene segments targeted by reverse primers and V gene segments targeted by forward primers. The Illumina HiSeq System was used to sequence the amplified CDR3 regions. The original methods were these. Closely related reads were merged with a nearest-neighbour algorithm so that PCR and sequencing errors were removed and data were collapsed into unique sequences. Repertoires were summarised by clonality and by T cell density, defined as TR molecules per amount of genomic DNA input. Public TRs were defined as CDR3 amino acid sequences in at least 80% of unsorted samples, then tested for differential abundance between coeliac and control samples. Kruskal-Wallis tests followed by Dunn post-tests were used to test for differences in clonality and density between disease groups. The clones in this table, taken by TCRdb from immuneACCESS, are in-frame only. Not every clone is retained; where verified, under half of the shortfall comes from an unresolved V gene, and the cause of the rest is unknown. Clone size and the V and J calls come from that table; the DNA yielded D and trimming. The sample includes roughly 8,000 clones, with 50% to 70% observed a single time. The ten largest clonotypes hold around 9.1% of the sample.

Aliquots of some 500,000 cells were frozen in DMSO/FBS in liquid nitrogen, and one aliquot per fraction was used for sequencing. Every one of the 30 patients in the study had endoscopy and a small intestinal biopsy. Intraepithelial cells were released from biopsies by stirring for one hour at 37 degrees C in RPMI containing EGTA, MgCl2 and 1% FBS. The Qiagen DNeasy blood extraction kit was used to extract genomic DNA from the frozen unsorted cell fractions. Results the study describes overall, beyond this receptor: The authors judged the approach to be unsuitable for unbiased detection of gliadin-specific T cells, because gliadin-specific T cells are scarce and rarely shared between patients. Cross-contamination between compartments was possible, because separating intraepithelial cells from lamina propria cells did not produce high-purity fractions. Lower clonality than in controls was observed in the TRB and TRG repertoires of active coeliac intraepithelial and lamina propria samples, suggesting that diverse T cells were recruited. TRB repertoires were mostly private, with most amino acid sequences found in only one sample, and V-gene usage showed no significant difference between disease groups.

Relative to germline, V is 4 bases shorter and J is 5 bases shorter, with 6 bases between their ends. Counted from cysteine to phenylalanine, this CDR3 has 10 amino acids. The only DNA kept is the CDR3, 30 bases in frame from the first base. CDR1 DFQATT and CDR2 SNEGSKA were looked up in the germline V gene (reference sequence). Details on this clone: This receptor's antigen is unknown. No base-level quality is on record; no much larger clone is a single base apart.

Sample: intraepithelial lymphocytes from the gut. The cell subset or site label, read with the paper, signifies: intraepithelial cell (IEC) fraction of small intestinal biopsy. The sequence joins TRBV20-1 to TRBJ2-7, with the D segment identity uncertain. The origin of this receptor is an older woman with celiac disease. The CDR3 in this case is CSATRNEQYF. The sequenced DNA: TGCAGTGCTACCAGGAACGAGCAGTACTTC.